This T cell receptor beta chain was sequenced in a study of TIL therapy for anti-PD-1-resistant metastatic lung cancer. Study-level background: Patients then received nivolumab; progressors got lymphodepletion, TIL and IL-2.

The libraries were made with immunoSEQ v3. Method: immunoSEQ multiplex PCR; TCRdb's copy keeps in-frame clones and lacks some. The sample shows approximately 22,000 clones, 70% to 85% of them seen only once. This clone was counted only a few times. Described time point: pre-treatment sample, taken before nivolumab and TIL therapy. Trimming cost V 3 bases and J 3 bases, with 12 bases left between them. The CDR3 has 15 residues. Germline V gene data show CDR1 as LGHDT and CDR2 as YNNKEL (reference sequence). The sequence was obtained from a person between 25 and 79 years old with non-small cell lung cancer. The chain combines TRBV3-1 (or the pseudogene TRBV3-2) with TRBJ1-5; D might be TRBD1 (5 bases). The sequencing used blood, collected at baseline. The DNA of the CDR3 is TGTGCCAGCAGCCAGAGGGGCCAGCCCAATCAGCCCCAGCATTTT. Amino acid sequence: CASSQRGQPNQPQHF.